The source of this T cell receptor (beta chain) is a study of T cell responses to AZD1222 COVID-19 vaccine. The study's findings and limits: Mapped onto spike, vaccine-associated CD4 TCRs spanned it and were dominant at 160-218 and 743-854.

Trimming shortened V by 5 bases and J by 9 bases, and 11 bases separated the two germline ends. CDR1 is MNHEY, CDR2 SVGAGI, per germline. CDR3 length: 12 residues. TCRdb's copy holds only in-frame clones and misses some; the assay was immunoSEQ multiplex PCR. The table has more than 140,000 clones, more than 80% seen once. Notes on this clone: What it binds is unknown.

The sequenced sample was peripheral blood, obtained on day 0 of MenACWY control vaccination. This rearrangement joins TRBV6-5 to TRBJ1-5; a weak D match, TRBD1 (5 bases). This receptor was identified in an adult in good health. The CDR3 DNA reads TGTGCCAGCAGTCGAGACAGTCGGCCCCAGCATTTT. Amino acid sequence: CASSRDSRPQHF.